One sample yielded the 26 T cell receptor beta chains listed below, sequenced in a study of shared clonotypes between healthy human individuals. Using immunoSEQ multiplex PCR, the repertoire was profiled, and TCRdb retains in-frame clones only, with some absent. The sample records hundreds of thousands of clones, about 96% being singletons. Terminally differentiated effector memory CD45RA+ cells were excluded by CCR7 positive selection of CD45RO-negative cells. Sample: naive CD8+ T cells sorted from blood. Every receptor here comes from a woman under 40 in good health.

V is TRBV19 and J is TRBJ1-1, with TRBD1 identical over 9 bases. The CDR3 covers 15 residues. Germline loops: CDR1 LNHDA, CDR2 SQIVND (reference sequence). V lost 6 bases to trimming and J lost 4 bases; unmatched junction nucleotides: 9. The CDR3 sequence is CASRSLGQGLTEAFF. CDR3 bases: TGTGCCAGTAGGAGCCTGGGACAGGGACTCACTGAAGCTTTCTTT.

As concerns this clone: At one of its ends the junction is not consistent with the germline gene, which may arise from a read error. The chain couples TRBV14 to TRBJ2-7, with D possibly being TRBD2 (5 bases). The CDR3 spans 12 residues. Germline V gene data show CDR1 as SGHDN and CDR2 as FVKESK. CDR3 amino acids: CASSQAGMLVFF. In DNA, the CDR3 is TGTGCCAGCAGCCAAGCCGGGATGCTGGTATTCTTC.

This chain links TRBV7-6 with TRBJ1-2; a weak D match, TRBD1 (6 bases). CDR1 and CDR2 (germline): SGHVS, FNYEAQ. V was cut by 5 bases and J by 4 bases, with 17 bases left in between. The CDR3 covers 15 residues. CDR3 region: CASSDQVRGGYGYTF. Here the CDR3 DNA reads TGTGCCAGCAGCGATCAAGTCAGGGGCGGCTATGGCTACACCTTC.

The chain is built from TRBV5-4 and TRBJ2-7, with D possibly being TRBD2 (5 bases). This CDR3 is built from 14 residues. V lost 2 bases to trimming and J lost 3 bases, with 12 bases between them. Germline CDR1 is SGHNT and CDR2 is YYREEE (reference sequence). The CDR3 is CASSLSFGNYEQYF. The CDR3 DNA follows: TGTGCCAGCAGCTTATCGTTCGGGAACTACGAGCAGTACTTC.

This clone was recorded only once. CDR3 DNA sequence: TGTGCCATCAGTGCTGGGGGAGACCGTTACGAGCAGTACTTC. As protein: CAISAGGDRYEQYF. This chain links TRBV10-3 with TRBJ2-7; the D call may be TRBD1 or TRBD2 (5 bases each). This CDR3 is 14 amino acids long. V gave up 4 bases and J gave up 4 bases, with 14 bases separating them. Germline CDR1 and CDR2: ENHRY and SYGVKD.

V usage is TRBV5-6 and J usage is TRBJ2-2, with D possibly being TRBD1 or TRBD2 (5 bases each). Trimming left V 2 bases short and J 6 bases short, with 8 bases between. The CDR3 is made up of 13 amino acids. Germline CDR1 and CDR2: SGHDT and YYEEEE. CDR3 DNA sequence: TGTGCCAGCAGCTTAGGGACCTCCGGGGAGCTGTTTTTT. Amino acid sequence: CASSLGTSGELFF.

This chain's CDR3 is CASRPPGGHEQYF. CDR3 nucleotide sequence: TGTGCCAGCAGGCCCCCGGGGGGGCACGAGCAGTACTTC. The rearrangement joins TRBV28 to TRBJ2-7, with 8 bases aligning to TRBD2. CDR1 and CDR2 (germline): MDHEN, SYDVKM. V trimming: 6 bases; J trimming: 5 bases; junction bases outside the gene matches: 6. The CDR3 length is 13 residues. Variable domain in full (rest from reference TRBV28 and TRBJ2-7): DVKVTQSSRYLVKRTGEKVFLECVQDMDHENMFWYRQDPGLGLRLIYFSYDVKMKEKGDIPEGYSVSREKKERFSLILESASTNQTSMYLCASRPPGGHEQYFGPGTRLTVT.

The chain uses TRBV4-2 and TRBJ2-7, with 12 bases matching TRBD2. The CDR3 has 15 amino acids. CDR1 LGHNA and CDR2 YNFKEQ come from the germline V gene. The V gene end was trimmed by 4 bases and the J gene end by 4 bases; junction bases not matched to a gene: 5. The CDR3 reads CASSPILAGGYEQYF. The CDR3 nucleotides read TGTGCCAGCAGCCCAATTCTAGCGGGAGGGTACGAGCAGTACTTC.

The CDR3 loop reads CAWSVRSYEQYF. The DNA of the CDR3 is TGTGCCTGGAGTGTACGATCTTACGAGCAGTACTTC. V is TRBV30 and J is TRBJ2-7; D not certain. The CDR3 has 12 amino acids. Germline CDR1 is GTSNPN and CDR2 is SVGIG (reference sequence). The V gene lost 0 bases and the J gene lost 4 bases, with 7 bases spanning the gap.

The gene calls are TRBV28 and TRBJ2-7; D possibly corresponds to TRBD2 (5 bases). The CDR3 covers 13 residues. Germline V gene lookup returns CDR1 MDHEN and CDR2 SYDVKM. V lost 3 bases, J lost 2 bases, and 8 bases lay in between. The CDR3 loop is CASSFRGTYEQYF. In nucleotides, the CDR3 is TGTGCCAGCAGTTTCCGAGGGACCTACGAGCAGTACTTC.

The chain links TRBV5-4 to TRBJ2-7, with 8 bases fitting TRBD1. Germline V gene data show CDR1 as SGHNT and CDR2 as YYREEE (reference sequence). The length of the CDR3 is 15 residues. Trimming at V came to 1 base and at J to 5 bases, leaving 8 bases not matched to a gene. CDR3 coding DNA: TGTGCCAGCAGCTTGTGGGGGGCAGGGGGCAACGAGCAGTACTTC. Translating gives CASSLWGAGGNEQYF.

This chain links TRBV19 with TRBJ2-1, with 12 bases aligning to TRBD2. The CDR3 spans 15 residues. The V segment lost 1 base and the J segment 9 bases; nucleotides outside the gene matches: 4. Per the germline V gene, CDR1 is LNHDA and CDR2 is SQIVND (reference sequence). CDR3 nucleotide sequence: TGTGCCAGTAGTATAGGAAAACTAGCGGGAGGTGAGCAGTTCTTC. Protein sequence: CASSIGKLAGGEQFF.

This clone was picked up one time. The V call is TRBV7-3, the J call TRBJ1-1; D gene ambiguous. The CDR3 covers 13 residues. The germline V gene encodes CDR1 SGHTA and CDR2 FQGTGA. The germline V and J ends were trimmed by 3 bases and 1 base, with 6 bases remaining between them. The CDR3 protein is CASSFGGNTEAFF. In DNA, the CDR3 is TGTGCCAGCAGCTTTGGTGGGAACACTGAAGCTTTCTTT.

V usage is TRBV9 and J usage is TRBJ1-3; D possibly corresponds to TRBD1 (5 bases). The CDR3 contains 14 residues. CDR1 is SGDLS, CDR2 YYNGEE, per germline. V was clipped by 1 base and J by 9 bases, with 14 bases between them. The CDR3 sequence: CASSVRQGGGTIYF. In DNA form, the CDR3 reads TGTGCCAGCAGCGTAAGGCAGGGTGGCGGCACCATATATTTT.

V and J are TRBV9 and TRBJ2-7, with 8 bases fitting TRBD2. Germline CDR1 is SGDLS and CDR2 is YYNGEE. The V gene end was trimmed by 4 bases and the J gene end by 6 bases; junction bases not matched to a gene: 12. The CDR3 spans 15 residues. CDR3 sequence (DNA): TGTGCCAGCAGCACAAGCGGGAGTGACTCGGGCGAGCAGTACTTC. Translation: CASSTSGSDSGEQYF. The entire variable domain, with the rest obtained from reference TRBV9 and TRBJ2-7, is as follows: DSGVTQTPKHLITATGQRVTLRCSPRSGDLSVYWYQQSLDQGLQFLIQYYNGEERAKGNILERFSAQQFPDLHSELNLSSLELGDSALYFCASSTSGSDSGEQYFGPGTRLTVT.

Comment on this clone: The same CDR3 is also encoded by other DNA sequences in this sample. The chain employs TRBV7-9 and TRBJ2-6, with 7 bases matching TRBD1. The CDR3 is 15 amino acids. CDR1 is SEHNR and CDR2 is FQNEAQ in the germline V gene (reference sequence). The J segment lost 2 bases and the V segment lost 5 bases, leaving 3 bases of the junction unmatched. CDR3 region: CASSPTGAGANVLTF. The CDR3 coding sequence is TGTGCCAGCAGCCCTACAGGGGCTGGGGCCAACGTCCTGACTTTC.

This chain joins TRBV25-1 and TRBJ2-5, with 8 nucleotides matching TRBD1. This CDR3 comprises 16 residues. Germline lookup yields CDR1 MGHDK and CDR2 SYGVNS. The junction had 8 bases not matched to a gene; V was cut back by 3 bases and J by 2 bases. DNA for the CDR3: TGTGCCAGCAGTGATGGGCAGGGGGCGTATCAAGAGACCCAGTACTTC. Translating gives CASSDGQGAYQETQYF.

The J gene is TRBJ1-2, the V gene TRBV19; the D is unclear. Germline V gene data show CDR1 as LNHDA and CDR2 as SQIVND (reference sequence). Trimming stripped 5 bases from V and 5 bases from J, with 18 bases between. The CDR3 extends over 15 amino acids. CDR3 sequence reads: CASSFGPMMGYGYTF. The DNA of the CDR3 is TGTGCCAGTAGTTTCGGACCTATGATGGGTTATGGCTACACCTTC.

Only one count was recorded for this clone. The chain recombines TRBV6-6 with TRBJ2-5; D call uncertain. V shed 0 bases and J shed 1 base, with 6 bases lying between them. Germline V gene data show CDR1 as MNHNY and CDR2 as SVGAGI (reference sequence). The CDR3 covers 14 residues. CDR3 coding DNA: TGTGCCAGCAGTTACTCGAACTTCCAAGAGACCCAGTACTTC. This encodes CASSYSNFQETQYF.

This chain joins TRBV6-6 and TRBJ1-6; weak D call: TRBD1 (5 bases). This CDR3 has 16 residues. Germline lookup yields CDR1 MNHNY and CDR2 SVGAGI (reference sequence). V was pared by 2 bases and J by 5 bases, with 13 bases between. As DNA, the CDR3 is TGTGCCAGCAGTTACGGGCCGGGGACTAATAATTCACCCCTCCACTTT. Encoded protein: CASSYGPGTNNSPLHF.

This chain links TRBV27 with TRBJ2-7; 7 nucleotides line up with TRBD1. V dropped 9 bases and J dropped 0; count of bases not matched to a gene: 8. This CDR3 has 14 residues. Germline V gene lookup returns CDR1 MNHEY and CDR2 SMNVEV (reference sequence). The CDR3 region is CASNSGTDSYEQYF. CDR3 nucleotides: TGTGCCAGTAACTCCGGGACAGACTCCTACGAGCAGTACTTC.

The chain employs TRBV15 and TRBJ1-1; weak D call: TRBD1 (6 bases). There are 15 residues in the CDR3. With 2 bases removed from V and 1 base from J, the gap between germline ends came to 11 bases. The germline CDR1 and CDR2 sequences are LNHNV and YYDKDF (reference sequence). The CDR3 reads CATSRPGTKNTEAFF. The DNA of the CDR3 is TGTGCCACCAGCAGACCCGGGACAAAGAACACTGAAGCTTTCTTT.

The chain has TRBV10-2 and TRBJ2-2; D gene uncertain. Germline V lookup: CDR1 WSHSY, CDR2 SAAADI. The V and J ends lost 6 bases and 5 bases respectively, with 4 bases between them. The CDR3 totals 11 residues. The CDR3, as DNA: TGCGCCAGCAGGGCTACCGGGGAGCTGTTTTTT. Encoded protein: CASRATGELFF.

This rearrangement joins TRBV5-5 to TRBJ2-3; D is uncertain. Germline assignment: CDR1 SGHKS and CDR2 YYEKEE (reference sequence). This CDR3 comprises 15 residues. V was shortened by 0 bases and J by 1 base, with 9 bases between the two germline ends. This chain's CDR3 is CASSLGRVGTDTQYF. The CDR3 bases are TGTGCCAGCAGCTTGGGAAGGGTCGGCACAGATACGCAGTATTTT.

This clone showed up just a few times. At the DNA level, this CDR3 is encoded by other sequences in the same sample as well. V and J are TRBV27 and TRBJ1-5, with 9 bases that match TRBD1. The V gene end was trimmed by 6 bases and the J gene end by 6 bases; junction bases not matched to a gene: 0. This CDR3 comprises 12 residues. CDR1 and CDR2 from the germline V gene are MNHEY and SMNVEV (reference sequence). CDR3 region: CASRTGGQPQHF. CDR3 DNA sequence: TGTGCCAGCAGGACAGGGGGTCAGCCCCAGCATTTT.

This chain links TRBV2 with TRBJ1-2; TRBD1 aligns across 8 bases. Germline CDR1 is SNHLY and CDR2 is FYNNEI. The junction had 2 bases not matched to a gene; V was cut back by 1 base and J by 4 bases. The CDR3 is 14 amino acids. The CDR3 here is CASSEDGTGYGYTF. Here the CDR3 DNA reads TGTGCCAGCAGTGAAGACGGGACAGGCTATGGCTACACCTTC.